The T cell receptor beta chain under discussion was sequenced for a study of OX40 agonist ivuxolimab in advanced cancers. Study details: Patients were treated with intravenous ivuxolimab, dosed at 0.01 to 10 mg/kg and infused every 2 weeks.

The assay was immunoSEQ multiplex PCR, and TCRdb's table has in-frame clones only and misses some. The sample carries about 62,000 clones, 65% to 90% recorded once. Broader study findings: On average, CD8+ T cells had more expanded clones than CD4+.

This clone was counted once. Its antigen remains unknown. The sample was CD4+ or CD8+ T cells sorted from blood, taken in a trial of the OX40 agonist ivuxolimab. This TCR was recovered from an adult with an advanced solid tumor such as melanoma, head and neck, liver or kidney cancer.

Written as DNA, the CDR3 is TGTGCTAGTGGTTTGGAGGACAGGGGAAATCAGCCCCAGCATTTT. It yields the protein CASGLEDRGNQPQHF. The chain carries TRBV12-5 and TRBJ1-5; TRBD1 aligns across 9 bases. The ends lost 1 base at V and 4 bases at J; junction bases unmatched: 2. The CDR3 runs to 15 residues. Germline CDR1 and CDR2: LGHNT and FRNRAP. The full variable domain, rest sourced from reference TRBV12-5 and TRBJ1-5, is DARVTQTPRHKVTEMGQEVTMRCQPILGHNTVFWYRQTMMQGLELLAYFRNRAPLDDSGMPKDRFSAEMPDATLATLKIQPSEPRDSAVYFCASGLEDRGNQPQHFGDGTRLSIL.